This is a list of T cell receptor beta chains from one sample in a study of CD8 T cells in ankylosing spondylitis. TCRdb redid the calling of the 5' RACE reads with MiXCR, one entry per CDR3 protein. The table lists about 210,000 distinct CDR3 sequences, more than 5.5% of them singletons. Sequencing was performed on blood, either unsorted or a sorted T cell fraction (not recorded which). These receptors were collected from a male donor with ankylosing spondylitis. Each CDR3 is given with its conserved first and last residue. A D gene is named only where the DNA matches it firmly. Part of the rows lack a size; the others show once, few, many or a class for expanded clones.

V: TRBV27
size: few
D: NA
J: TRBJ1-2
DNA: TGTGCCAGCAGTCCCGGGGGACCTAACTATGGCTACACCTTC
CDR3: CASSPGGPNYGYTF

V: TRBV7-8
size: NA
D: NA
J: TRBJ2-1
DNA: TGTGCCAGCAGCTCTTTAGGTCCAGAGGGCTACAATGAGCAGTTCTTC
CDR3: CASSSLGPEGYNEQFF

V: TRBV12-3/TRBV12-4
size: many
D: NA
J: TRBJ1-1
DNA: TGTGCCAGCAGTCCCTTGGCGGGGATGAACACTGAAGCTTTCTTT
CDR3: CASSPLAGMNTEAFF

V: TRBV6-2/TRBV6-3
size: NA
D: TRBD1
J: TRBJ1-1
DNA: TGTGCCAGCAAGCCGGGACAGGGTTTGACTGAAGCTTTCTTT
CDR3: CASKPGQGLTEAFF

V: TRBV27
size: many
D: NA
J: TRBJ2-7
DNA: TGTGCCAGCAGTCCCACCGGAGGTTACGAGCAGTACTTC
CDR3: CASSPTGGYEQYF

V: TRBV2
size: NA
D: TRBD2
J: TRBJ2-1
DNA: TGTGCCAGCAGTAAAGTTTTAGCGGGGACCTACAATGAGCAGTTCTTC
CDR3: CASSKVLAGTYNEQFF

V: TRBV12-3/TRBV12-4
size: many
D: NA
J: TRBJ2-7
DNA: TGTGCCAGCACTTTCGGGACGAAGGGGACCTACGAGCAGTACTTC
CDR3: CASTFGTKGTYEQYF

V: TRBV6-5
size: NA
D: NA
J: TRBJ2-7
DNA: TGTGCCAGCAGTTACTTTCAAGGCGAGCAGTACTTC
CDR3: CASSYFQGEQYF

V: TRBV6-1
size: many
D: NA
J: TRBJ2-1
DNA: TGTGCCAGCACCCCAAAGGGGGGAAGCTCCTACAATGAGCAGTTCTTC
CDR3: CASTPKGGSSYNEQFF

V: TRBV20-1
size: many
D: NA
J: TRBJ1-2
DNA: TGCAGTGCTAGAGAGTTAACAGGGAATGGCTACACCTTC
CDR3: CSARELTGNGYTF

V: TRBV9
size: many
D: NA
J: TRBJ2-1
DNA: TGTGCCAGCAGCGTCACAGGGAACTACTACAATGAGCAGTTCTTC
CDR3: CASSVTGNYYNEQFF

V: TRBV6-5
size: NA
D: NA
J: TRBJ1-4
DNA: TGTGCCAGCAAGGGTAACGAAAAACTGTTTTTT
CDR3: CASKGNEKLFF

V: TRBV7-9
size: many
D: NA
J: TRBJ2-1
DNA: TGTGCCAGCAGCGACGATACGGGGGGACAATACAATGAGCAGTTCTTC
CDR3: CASSDDTGGQYNEQFF

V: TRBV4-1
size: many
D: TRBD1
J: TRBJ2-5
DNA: TGCGCCAGCAGCCACCCTACAGGGGGCAGGGAGACCCAGTACTTC
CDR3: CASSHPTGGRETQYF